These 22 T cell receptor beta chains share one sample of origin, sequenced in a study of blood T cell repertoires in COVID-19. Profiling relied on immunoSEQ multiplex PCR, and the TCRdb table lists in-frame clones only, not all of them. The data show roughly 200,000 clones, around 87% seen once. Sequencing was performed on peripheral blood. The receptors come from a woman aged 50 to 60 with COVID-19, enrolled during active disease.

The chain recombines TRBV6-6 with TRBJ1-5; D is ambiguous. V was trimmed by 5 bases and J by 0 bases, leaving 20 bases between them. The germline gives CDR1 MNHNY, CDR2 SVGAGI (reference sequence). The CDR3 is 18 amino acids. Here the CDR3 reads CASSPLGSITLSNQPQHF. The DNA for the CDR3 is TGTGCCAGCAGTCCCCTAGGAAGCATAACCCTTAGCAATCAGCCCCAGCATTTT.

V gene TRBV19 combines with J gene TRBJ1-5; no definite D call. Germline CDR1 LNHDA, CDR2 SQIVND (reference sequence). CDR3 size: 13 residues. Trimming cost V 2 bases and J 6 bases, with 8 bases left between them. This CDR3 is CASSILKSQPQHF. The DNA of the CDR3 is TGTGCCAGTAGTATATTGAAGAGTCAGCCCCAGCATTTT.

The sample holds one count of this clone. The chain uses TRBV6-1 and TRBJ2-7; D remains ambiguous. This CDR3 has 16 amino acids. The V end was cut by 0 bases, the J end by 3 bases, with 15 bases between. In germline, CDR1 is MNHNS, CDR2 SASEGT. CDR3 region: CASSEAWQEVFYEQYV. CDR3 in DNA: TGTGCCAGCAGTGAAGCTTGGCAGGAAGTTTTCTACGAGCAGTACGTC.

This chain joins TRBV6-5 and TRBJ2-2; a possible D gene is TRBD1 (5 bases). This CDR3 region has 15 residues. The V and J ends lost 6 bases and 5 bases respectively, with 16 bases between them. The germline V gene encodes CDR1 MNHEY and CDR2 SVGAGI. CDR3 DNA sequence: TGTGCCAGCAGCGCGCTAGGCAGGGAAACCGGGGAGCTGTTTTTT. Translation gives CASSALGRETGELFF.

The rearrangement uses TRBV15 and TRBJ1-1; no firm D call. V was shortened by 2 bases and J by 9 bases, with 19 bases between the two germline ends. CDR1 is LNHNV, CDR2 YYDKDF, per germline (reference sequence). This CDR3 contains 15 residues. The CDR3 sequence is CATSRSSQPGLKAFF. The DNA for the CDR3 is TGTGCCACCAGCAGATCCTCCCAGCCAGGCCTGAAAGCTTTCTTT.

The chain has TRBV6-6 and TRBJ1-6; D unresolved. This CDR3 region has 17 residues. Trimming took off 5 bases at V and 3 bases at J, with 17 bases between the two ends. In germline, CDR1 is MNHNY, CDR2 SVGAGI (reference sequence). The DNA for the CDR3 is TGTGCCAGCAGTCCCTGGGCCCTGGAGGACTATAATTCACCCCTCCACTTT. Translated, it gives CASSPWALEDYNSPLHF.

This sequence joins TRBV11-3 and TRBJ1-1; possibly TRBD1 for D (6 bases). The CDR3 totals 12 residues. Germline V gene data show CDR1 as SGHNT and CDR2 as YENEEA. V was pared by 5 bases and J by 7 bases, with 11 bases between. CDR3 sequence: CASSRRGSEAFF. The CDR3 nucleotides read TGTGCCAGCAGCCGCAGGGGCAGTGAAGCTTTCTTT.

The rearrangement links TRBV18 to TRBJ2-1; perhaps TRBD2 as D (5 bases). Germline loops: CDR1 KGHSH, CDR2 LQKENI. The germline V and J ends were trimmed by 2 bases and 8 bases, with 10 bases remaining between them. The CDR3 is 13 amino acids. In DNA form, the CDR3 reads TGTGCCAGCTCACCAAATCGGGGAGATGAGCAGTTCTTC. Protein product: CASSPNRGDEQFF.

The chain recombines TRBV19 with TRBJ1-2; 7 bases match TRBD1. The V gene's germline CDR1 is LNHDA and CDR2 SQIVND (reference sequence). The CDR3 is 14 residues long. The V and J ends lost 6 bases and 8 bases, in that order; junction bases with no gene match: 12. For the CDR3, the DNA is TGTGCCAGTAGCAGAGGGGGCGCGGTGTTCGGCTACACCTTC. Translating gives CASSRGGAVFGYTF.

The chain employs TRBV18 and TRBJ1-1, with D perhaps matching TRBD1 (6 bases). There are 15 residues in the CDR3. The germline V and J ends were trimmed by 3 bases and 5 bases, with 16 bases remaining between them. The germline CDR1 and CDR2 sequences are KGHSH and LQKENI. CDR3 sequence: CASSPVRGGQTEAFF. For the CDR3, the DNA is TGTGCCAGCTCACCCGTTCGGGGGGGCCAAACTGAAGCTTTCTTT.

The chain joins TRBV11-1 to TRBJ1-1; tentatively, D is TRBD1 (6 bases). V was trimmed by 10 bases and J by 0 bases, leaving 12 bases between them. The V gene's germline CDR1 is SGHAT and CDR2 FQDESV (reference sequence). This CDR3 comprises 13 residues. CDR3 residues: CATADRLNTEAFF. The CDR3 DNA reads as TGTGCCACCGCCGACAGGTTGAACACTGAAGCTTTCTTT.

V usage is TRBV5-1 and J usage is TRBJ2-5; TRBD2 aligns across 11 bases. The V gene's germline CDR1 is SGHRS and CDR2 YFSETQ. CDR3 length equals 16 residues. The V segment lost 4 bases and the J segment 2 bases; nucleotides outside the gene matches: 7. CDR3 in DNA: TGCGCCAGCAGCATACTAGCGGGGGCGCGACAAGAGACCCAGTACTTC. The encoded protein is CASSILAGARQETQYF.

The chain has TRBV5-6 and TRBJ2-6, with D perhaps matching TRBD2 (5 bases). This CDR3 contains 18 residues. In germline, CDR1 is SGHDT, CDR2 YYEEEE. V was clipped by 4 bases and J by 1 base, with 18 bases between them. CDR3 sequence reads: CASSLGELRISGANVLTF. CDR3 bases: TGTGCCAGCAGCCTGGGAGAGTTGAGGATATCTGGGGCCAACGTCCTGACTTTC.

The DNA of the CDR3 is TGTGCCAGCAGCTTACTTGGCGGACTCGACTCCTATGGCTACACCTTC. This encodes CASSLLGGLDSYGYTF. The chain employs TRBV7-9 and TRBJ1-2; D gene ambiguous. CDR3 length: 16 amino acids. Per the germline V gene, CDR1 is SEHNR and CDR2 is FQNEAQ (reference sequence). V shed 2 bases and J shed 4 bases, with 17 bases lying between them.

The genes are TRBV27 and TRBJ1-1; D might be TRBD1 (6 bases). Germline V gene sequence: CDR1 MNHEY, CDR2 SMNVEV (reference sequence). This CDR3 is 16 amino acids long. Trimming took off 6 bases at V and 3 bases at J, with 20 bases between the two ends. The CDR3 sequence: CASRSGTKGLYTEAFF. CDR3 nucleotide sequence: TGTGCCAGCAGGTCCGGGACAAAGGGTCTCTACACTGAAGCTTTCTTT.

The rearrangement links TRBV28 to TRBJ1-1; no definite D call. CDR3 length: 13 residues. V lost 8 bases and J 1 base, leaving 11 bases between the germline ends. Looked up from germline, CDR1 is MDHEN and CDR2 is SYDVKM. CDR3 in amino acids: CASSLLPNTEAFF. As DNA, the CDR3 is TGTGCCAGCTCTCTACTCCCGAACACTGAAGCTTTCTTT. The full variable domain, with the rest looked up from reference TRBV28 and TRBJ1-1, is DVKVTQSSRYLVKRTGEKVFLECVQDMDHENMFWYRQDPGLGLRLIYFSYDVKMKEKGDIPEGYSVSREKKERFSLILESASTNQTSMYLCASSLLPNTEAFFGQGTRLTVV.

V usage is TRBV2 and J usage is TRBJ1-4; 8 positions agree with TRBD1. The CDR3 is 14 residues long. CDR1 SNHLY and CDR2 FYNNEI come from the germline V gene. The V and J ends lost 2 bases and 11 bases, in that order; junction bases with no gene match: 7. DNA for the CDR3: TGTGCCAGCAGTGAACTGCAGGGGGCGCGGAAACTGTTTTTT. This codes for CASSELQGARKLFF.

The V call is TRBV5-5, the J call TRBJ1-2, with 12 positions matching TRBD1. The trim removed 5 bases at V and 7 bases at J, leaving 18 bases unmatched. Germline V gene data show CDR1 as SGHKS and CDR2 as YYEKEE (reference sequence). This CDR3 has 18 amino acids. Written as DNA, the CDR3 is TGTGCCAGCAGTTCGACCTCCGGGACAGGGGGCCCCGTAGGTGGCTACACCTTC. Its protein product is CASSSTSGTGGPVGGYTF.

Only one count was recorded for this clone. The chain employs TRBV29-1 and TRBJ2-3, with D possibly matching TRBD2 (6 bases). The ends were cut back, 2 bases at V and 5 bases at J, with 11 bases in the middle. Germline-derived CDR1 and CDR2 are SQVTM and ANQGSEA. This CDR3 is built from 13 residues. CDR3 loop: CSVEQRRVDTQYF. CDR3 bases: TGCAGCGTTGAACAGCGGAGGGTAGATACGCAGTATTTT.

This clone has ten or more counts. The genes are TRBV2 and TRBJ2-7, with TRBD1 matching over 9 bases. J gave up 4 bases and V 6 bases, and 7 bases lay outside the gene matches. Germline values: CDR1 SNHLY, CDR2 FYNNEI. This CDR3 is 14 amino acids long. The CDR3 nucleotides read TGTGCCAGCAGGGGACAGGGCCATGATTACGAGCAGTACGTC. Translated, it gives CASRGQGHDYEQYV.

This clone was counted once. The CDR3 DNA reads TGTGCCAGCAGCGTTGCTAGCGGGGTTGAACGGGAGCTGTTTTTT. Its translation is CASSVASGVERELFF. V is TRBV7-9 and J is TRBJ2-2; TRBD2 matches 9 bases. Per the germline V gene, CDR1 is SEHNR and CDR2 is FQNEAQ (reference sequence). This CDR3 has 15 residues. V lost 5 bases, J lost 9 bases, and 10 bases stayed unmatched.

The rearrangement links TRBV19 to TRBJ1-5; D is unclear. The germline CDR1 and CDR2 sequences are LNHDA and SQIVND (reference sequence). V was clipped by 2 bases and J by 3 bases, with 8 bases between them. The CDR3 length is 14 residues. The chain's CDR3 is CASSIRGFNQPQHF. In DNA form, the CDR3 reads TGTGCCAGTAGTATAAGAGGGTTCAATCAGCCCCAGCATTTT.